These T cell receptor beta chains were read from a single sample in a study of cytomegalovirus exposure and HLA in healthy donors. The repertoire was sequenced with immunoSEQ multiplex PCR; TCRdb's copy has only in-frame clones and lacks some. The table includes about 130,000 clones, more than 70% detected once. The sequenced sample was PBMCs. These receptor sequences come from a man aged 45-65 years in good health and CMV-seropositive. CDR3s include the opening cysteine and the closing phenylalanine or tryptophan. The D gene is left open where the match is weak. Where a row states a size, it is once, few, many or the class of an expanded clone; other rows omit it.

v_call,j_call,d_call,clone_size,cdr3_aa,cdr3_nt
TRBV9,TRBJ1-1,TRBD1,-,CASSVSGQGGTEAFF,TGTGCCAGCAGCGTATCCGGACAGGGGGGCACTGAAGCTTTCTTT
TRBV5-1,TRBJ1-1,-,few,CASSLAPLGGGTEAFF,TGCGCCAGCAGCTTGGCCCCCCTCGGGGGTGGGACTGAAGCTTTCTTT
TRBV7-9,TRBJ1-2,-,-,CASSWEGPYGYTF,TGTGCCAGCAGCTGGGAGGGCCCCTATGGCTACACCTTC
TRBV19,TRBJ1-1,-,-,CASSIEATEAFF,TGTGCCAGTAGTATAGAGGCCACTGAAGCTTTCTTT
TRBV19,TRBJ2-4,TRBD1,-,CASSMSPGTGDIQYF,TGTGCCAGTAGCATGAGTCCCGGGACAGGGGACATTCAGTACTTC
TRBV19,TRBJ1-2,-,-,CASSENPTAPYGYTF,TGTGCCAGTAGTGAAAACCCGACAGCTCCCTATGGCTACACCTTC
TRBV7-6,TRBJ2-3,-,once,CASSPRLEGDSDTQYF,TGTGCCAGCAGCCCCCGCCTCGAAGGGGATTCAGATACGCAGTATTTT
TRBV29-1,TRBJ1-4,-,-,CSVREGEKLFF,TGCAGCGTACGAGAGGGAGAAAAACTGTTTTTT
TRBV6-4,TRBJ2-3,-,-,CASSPDLPDTQYF,TGTGCCAGCAGTCCCGACTTGCCAGATACGCAGTATTTT
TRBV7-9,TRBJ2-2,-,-,CASSLGLNRVENTGELFF,TGTGCCAGCAGCTTAGGCCTAAACAGGGTGGAGAACACCGGGGAGCTGTTTTTT
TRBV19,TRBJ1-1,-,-,CVSTGQGGTSEAFF,TGTGTCTCGACCGGGCAGGGTGGAACCTCTGAAGCTTTCTTT
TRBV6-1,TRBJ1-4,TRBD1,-,CASISPGGNEKLFF,TGTGCCAGCATTTCTCCAGGGGGAAATGAAAAACTGTTTTTT
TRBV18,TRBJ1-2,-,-,CASSPRQTGDYGYTF,TGTGCCAGCTCACCACGTCAGACGGGAGACTATGGCTACACCTTC
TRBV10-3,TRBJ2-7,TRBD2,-,CAISEGGGSEQYF,TGTGCCATCAGTGAAGGTGGCGGGAGCGAGCAGTACTTC
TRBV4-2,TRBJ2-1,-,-,CASSQPGLEINEQFF,TGTGCCAGCAGCCAACCGGGACTGGAGATTAATGAGCAGTTCTTC
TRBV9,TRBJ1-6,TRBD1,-,CASSAPMTGRFNSPLHF,TGTGCCAGCAGCGCTCCGATGACAGGGCGATTCAATTCACCCCTCCACTTT
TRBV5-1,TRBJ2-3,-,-,CASSLATGTDTQYF,TGCGCCAGCAGCTTGGCCACGGGCACAGATACGCAGTATTTT
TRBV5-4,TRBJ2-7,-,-,CASSSGHQVDYEQYF,TGTGCCAGCAGCTCAGGACACCAAGTGGACTACGAGCAGTACTTC
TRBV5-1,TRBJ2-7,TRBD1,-,CASSFRDREPYEQYF,TGCGCCAGCAGCTTCCGGGACAGGGAACCCTACGAGCAGTACTTC
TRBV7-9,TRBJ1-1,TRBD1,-,CASSPRQGNTEAFF,TGTGCCAGCAGCCCAAGACAGGGGAACACTGAAGCTTTCTTT
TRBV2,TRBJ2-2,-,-,CASSDDINTGELFF,TGTGCCAGCAGTGATGACATAAACACCGGGGAGCTGTTTTTT
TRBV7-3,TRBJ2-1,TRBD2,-,CASSLLAGVDEQFF,TGTGCCAGCAGCTTACTAGCGGGAGTCGATGAGCAGTTCTTC
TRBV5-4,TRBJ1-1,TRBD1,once,CASSLQGAPTEAFF,TGTGCCAGCAGCTTGCAGGGGGCGCCCACTGAAGCTTTCTTT
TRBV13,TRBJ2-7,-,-,CASSEDNPPYAQYF,TGTGCCAGCAGCGAGGACAACCCCCCCTACGCGCAGTACTTC
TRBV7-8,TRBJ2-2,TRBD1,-,CASSFRQGATGELFF,TGTGCCAGCAGCTTCCGTCAGGGGGCCACCGGGGAGCTGTTTTTT
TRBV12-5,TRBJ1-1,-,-,CASGSTQGLNTEAFF,TGTGCTAGTGGTTCGACACAGGGCCTGAACACTGAAGCTTTCTTT
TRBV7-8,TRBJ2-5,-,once,CASSLAGGPETQYF,TGTGCCAGCAGCTTAGCAGGGGGTCCGGAGACCCAGTACTTC
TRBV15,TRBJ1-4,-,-,CATSRAPTGGEKLFF,TGTGCCACCAGCAGAGCCCCCACGGGAGGTGAAAAACTGTTTTTT
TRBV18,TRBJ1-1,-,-,CASSEGGKNTEAFF,TGTGCCAGCTCAGAGGGGGGGAAGAACACTGAAGCTTTCTTT
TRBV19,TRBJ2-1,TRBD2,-,CASSSLAGGRYNEQFF,TGTGCCAGTAGTTCCTTAGCGGGGGGGCGGTACAATGAGCAGTTCTTC
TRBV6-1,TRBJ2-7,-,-,CASSEQAEREEYF,TGTGCCAGCAGTGAACAGGCCGAGAGGGAGGAGTACTTC
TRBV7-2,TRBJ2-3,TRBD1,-,CASSRDRVGTDTQYF,TGTGCCAGCAGCCGGGACAGGGTTGGCACAGATACGCAGTATTTT
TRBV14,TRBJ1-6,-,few,CASSQDRPATGSSPLHF,TGTGCCAGCAGCCAAGATAGGCCCGCCACAGGGAGCTCACCCCTCCACTTT
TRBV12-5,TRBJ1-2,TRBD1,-,CASGQEQGASYGYTF,TGTGCTAGTGGCCAGGAGCAGGGGGCCAGCTATGGCTACACCTTC
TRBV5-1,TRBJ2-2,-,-,CASSTGQSGELFF,TGCGCCAGCAGCACCGGACAGTCCGGGGAGCTGTTTTTT